The source of this TCR beta chain is a study of T cells in narcolepsy. Overall study: Donors had narcolepsy type 1 or type 2, or were healthy controls.

Sequencing used immunoSEQ multiplex PCR; TCRdb keeps in-frame clones, though not all of them. The profile shows tens of thousands of clones, about 87% of them singletons. Whole-study findings and limits: Healthy controls reportedly lacked the autoreactive clonotypes serially found in patients' blood.

In regard to this clone: Its antigen remains unknown.

The sequenced material came from memory (CD45RA-) CD4+ T cells from blood. This TCR was recovered from a human donor in good health.

CDR3 DNA sequence: TGTGCCATCACCTCCGGGACAGGGTCAACTGGGGCCAACGTCCTGACTTTC. The encoded protein is CAITSGTGSTGANVLTF. This sequence joins TRBV10-3 and TRBJ2-6; 9 bases agree with TRBD1. The CDR3 consists of 17 residues. CDR1 and CDR2 (germline): ENHRY, SYGVKD. V dropped 7 bases and J dropped 2; count of bases not matched to a gene: 9.